This T cell receptor beta chain came from a study of T cell repertoires in cytomegalovirus infection. Turning to the study itself: Both recently identified HLA-C-restricted and well-studied HLA-B-restricted CMV epitopes were used in the study. TCR beta signatures that were public indicated CMV infection and matching HLA type.

TCRdb ran MiXCR on the reads and lists one entry per CDR3 protein. The sample has roughly 860,000 distinct CDR3 sequences; around a third are singletons. Germline CDR1 and CDR2: ENHRY and SYGVKD. V was pared by 7 bases and J by 3 bases, with 8 bases of the junction left unmatched. This CDR3 spans 15 amino acids. Study-level findings and limits: In two of eight donors, the top clonotype was HLA-C-restricted CMV-specific. Pooled public TCR beta family frequency picked out CMV carriers with the relevant HLA.

This clonotype was seen a few times. Its antigen is not known. The sample in question was cultured CD8+ T cells from PBMCs, obtained from culture after CMV antigen stimulation. The TCR comes from a human donor in good health (CMV status not recorded). Some clones in this sample may be carry-over from other donors' samples. The rearrangement links TRBV10-3 to TRBJ1-1, with 10 bases matching TRBD1. The CDR3 region has the DNA TGTGCCATCAAGAACGACAGGGGGCGGGACACTGAAGCTTTCTTT. This gives the protein CAIKNDRGRDTEAFF.